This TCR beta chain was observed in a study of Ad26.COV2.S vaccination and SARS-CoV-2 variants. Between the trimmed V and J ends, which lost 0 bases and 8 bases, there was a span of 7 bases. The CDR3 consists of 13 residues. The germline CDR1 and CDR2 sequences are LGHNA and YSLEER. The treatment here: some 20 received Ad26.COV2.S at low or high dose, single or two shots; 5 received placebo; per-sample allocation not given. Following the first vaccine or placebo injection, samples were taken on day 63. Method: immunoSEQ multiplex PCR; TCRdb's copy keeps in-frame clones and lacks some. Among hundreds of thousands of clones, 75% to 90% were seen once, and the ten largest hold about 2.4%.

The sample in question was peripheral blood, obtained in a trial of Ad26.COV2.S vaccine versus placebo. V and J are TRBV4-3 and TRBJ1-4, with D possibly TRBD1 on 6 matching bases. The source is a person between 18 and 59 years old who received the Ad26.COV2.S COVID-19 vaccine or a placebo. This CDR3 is CASSQERGEKLFF. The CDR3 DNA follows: TGCGCCAGCAGCCAAGAAAGGGGGGAAAAACTGTTTTTT.